The entry below describes one T cell receptor (beta chain). The antigen is unknown. This entry belongs to a study of long-term antiretroviral therapy in people with HIV. Points from the study as a whole: Increased diversity was seen after ART, yet it remained lower than in transplant donor controls. HIV repertoires spanned tighter CDR3 length ranges than controls did.

The assay, immunoSEQ v3.0, was run at survey level. Some clones are missing from TCRdb's copy, which holds only in-frame ones; the method was immunoSEQ multiplex PCR. Of about 20,000 clones listed, about nine tenths were seen once; the top ten hold roughly 10%. The CDR3 consists of 13 residues. Germline lookup yields CDR1 SGDLS and CDR2 YYNGEE. The V gene end was trimmed by 0 bases and the J gene end by 7 bases; junction bases not matched to a gene: 2. The sequence was obtained from a woman in her twenties or thirties with HIV. The chain couples TRBV9 to TRBJ1-2; 8 nucleotides agree with TRBD1. Sequencing was performed on unsorted PBMCs, taken approximately 4.5 years before starting antiretroviral therapy. CDR3 amino acids: CASSVGGQAGYTF. CDR3 DNA sequence: TGTGCCAGCAGCGTAGGGGGACAGGCTGGCTACACCTTC. Full variable domain (outside the CDR3, taken from reference TRBV9 and TRBJ1-2): DSGVTQTPKHLITATGQRVTLRCSPRSGDLSVYWYQQSLDQGLQFLIQYYNGEERAKGNILERFSAQQFPDLHSELNLSSLELGDSALYFCASSVGGQAGYTFGSGTRLTVV.